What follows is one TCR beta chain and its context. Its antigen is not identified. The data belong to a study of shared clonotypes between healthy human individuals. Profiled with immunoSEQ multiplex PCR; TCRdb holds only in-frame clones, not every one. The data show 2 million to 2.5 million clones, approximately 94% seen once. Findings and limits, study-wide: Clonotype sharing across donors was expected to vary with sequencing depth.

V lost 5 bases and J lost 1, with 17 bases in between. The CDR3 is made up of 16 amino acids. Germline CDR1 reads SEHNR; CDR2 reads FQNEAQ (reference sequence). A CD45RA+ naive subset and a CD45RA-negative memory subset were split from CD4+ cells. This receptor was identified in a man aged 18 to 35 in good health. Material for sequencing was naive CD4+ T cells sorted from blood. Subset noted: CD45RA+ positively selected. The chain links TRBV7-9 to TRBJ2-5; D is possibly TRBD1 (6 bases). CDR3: CASSPQGYGSQETQYF. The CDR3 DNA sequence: TGTGCCAGCAGCCCGCAGGGGTATGGCTCCCAAGAGACCCAGTACTTC.